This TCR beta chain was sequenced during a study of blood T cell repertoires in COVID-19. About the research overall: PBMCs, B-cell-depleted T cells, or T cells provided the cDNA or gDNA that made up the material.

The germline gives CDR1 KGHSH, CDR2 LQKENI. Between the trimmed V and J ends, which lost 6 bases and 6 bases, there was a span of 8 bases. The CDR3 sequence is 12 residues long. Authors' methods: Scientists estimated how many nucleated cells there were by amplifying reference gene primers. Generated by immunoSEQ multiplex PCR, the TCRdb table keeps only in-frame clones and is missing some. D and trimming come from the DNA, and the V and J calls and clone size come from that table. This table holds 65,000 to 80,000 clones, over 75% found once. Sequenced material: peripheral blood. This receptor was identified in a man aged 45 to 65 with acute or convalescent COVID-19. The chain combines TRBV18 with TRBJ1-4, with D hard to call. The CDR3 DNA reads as TGTGCCAGCTCCCCGGGATATGAAAAACTGTTTTTT. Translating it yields CASSPGYEKLFF.